Shown below are 31 T cell receptor beta chains from a single sample sequenced in a study of OX40 agonist ivuxolimab in advanced cancers. Libraries were prepared through the immunoSEQ multiplex PCR assay. Not all clones reach the TCRdb copy of this immuneACCESS table, which keeps in-frame sequences only. Checked studies attribute under half of the gap to unresolved V genes and leave the rest unexplained. The sample records about 20,000 clones, under 75% of which are singletons. Roughly 20% of the sample comes from the top ten. Source: CD4+ or CD8+ T cells sorted from blood, taken in a trial of the OX40 agonist ivuxolimab. These receptors originate from an adult with an advanced solid tumor such as melanoma, head and neck, liver or kidney cancer.

V gene TRBV13 combines with J gene TRBJ2-7; 11 nucleotides match TRBD2. This CDR3 spans 19 amino acids. Germline assignment: CDR1 PRHDT and CDR2 FYEKMQ (reference sequence). The V gene end was trimmed by 4 bases and the J gene end by 3 bases; junction bases not matched to a gene: 17. CDR3 residues: CASSYTMTTSGEGSYEQYF. DNA of the CDR3: TGTGCCAGCAGCTACACTATGACGACTAGCGGGGAAGGTAGCTACGAGCAGTACTTC.

The chain combines TRBV7-2 with TRBJ2-7; 9 bases align to TRBD2. CDR3 length: 16 residues. CDR1 and CDR2 (germline): SGHTA, FQGNSA. The V and J ends lost 4 bases and 4 bases, in that order; junction bases with no gene match: 11. DNA for the CDR3: TGTGCCAGCAGCTCCCAGATTCAAGCGGGGGGATACGAGCAGTACTTC. It is translated as CASSSQIQAGGYEQYF.

V usage is TRBV28 and J usage is TRBJ2-7; D is undetermined. Trimming left V 2 bases short and J 6 bases short, with 11 bases between. The V gene's germline CDR1 is MDHEN and CDR2 SYDVKM. This CDR3 has 13 residues. In nucleotides, the CDR3 is TGTGCCAGCAGTTTAAAGGTAACGTCCGAGCAGTACTTC. It codes for CASSLKVTSEQYF.

The chain carries TRBV19 and TRBJ1-1; possibly TRBD1 for D (6 bases). The CDR3 spans 14 residues. Trimming shortened V by 6 bases and J by 3 bases, and 14 bases separated the two germline ends. Germline CDR1 and CDR2: LNHDA and SQIVND (reference sequence). CDR3: CASRQGGHHTEAFF. In DNA form, the CDR3 reads TGTGCCAGTAGACAGGGAGGACACCACACTGAAGCTTTCTTT.

The chain carries TRBV7-3 and TRBJ1-2; D perhaps matches TRBD1 (5 bases). The germline V and J ends were trimmed by 2 bases and 5 bases, with 12 bases remaining between them. The germline V gene encodes CDR1 SGHTA and CDR2 FQGTGA. CDR3 length: 14 residues. The CDR3 coding sequence is TGTGCCAGCAGCTTACTTCGACAGACGTATGGCTACACCTTC. Protein: CASSLLRQTYGYTF.

The J gene is TRBJ1-5, the V gene TRBV19; 7 bases map to TRBD1. Looked up from germline, CDR1 is LNHDA and CDR2 is SQIVND (reference sequence). The V gene end was trimmed by 6 bases and the J gene end by 0 bases; junction bases not matched to a gene: 5. The CDR3 sequence is 15 residues long. In DNA, the CDR3 is TGTGCCAGTAGAACCGGACAGGTTAGCAATCAGCCCCAGCATTTT. Translation gives CASRTGQVSNQPQHF.

CDR3 nucleotides: TGTGCCAGCAGCTTAGGGGGAAGGGATGGCTACACCTTC. This encodes CASSLGGRDGYTF. This chain uses TRBV7-2 with TRBJ1-2; D remains unclear. Germline V gives CDR1 SGHTA, CDR2 FQGNSA. Trimming stripped 1 base from V and 6 bases from J, with 9 bases between. This CDR3 comprises 13 residues.

The chain carries TRBV27 and TRBJ1-3, with 8 bases identical to TRBD1. This CDR3 region has 12 residues. After removal of 10 bases from V and 5 bases from J, the junction contained 4 bases not matched to a gene. Germline V gene data show CDR1 as MNHEY and CDR2 as SMNVEV (reference sequence). CDR3 sequence (DNA): TGTGCCACCCCAGGGGGCAGAAACACCATATATTTT. Protein: CATPGGRNTIYF.

DNA of the CDR3: TGTGCCAGCAGCCCCCGGGACAGGGACTTTGGGGAGCTGTTTTTT. Its protein product is CASSPRDRDFGELFF. J is TRBJ2-2 and V is TRBV7-3; TRBD1 matches at 9 bases. Germline V lookup: CDR1 SGHTA, CDR2 FQGTGA. V gave up 5 bases and J gave up 8 bases; unmatched junction bases: 9. The length of the CDR3 is 15 residues.

The chain carries TRBV29-1 and TRBJ2-7, with 9 bases aligning to TRBD1. CDR3 size: 14 residues. CDR1 and CDR2 from the germline V gene are SQVTM and ANQGSEA. This chain's CDR3 is CSVQGTGTYYEQYF. The CDR3 DNA sequence: TGCAGTGTTCAGGGGACAGGGACCTACTACGAGCAGTACTTC.

This clone was observed a single time. V is TRBV5-6 and J is TRBJ1-1; tentative D call: TRBD1 (5 bases). V lost 5 bases to trimming and J lost 8 bases, with 16 bases between them. This CDR3 is built from 13 residues. From germline, CDR1 is SGHDT and CDR2 YYEEEE. Written as DNA, the CDR3 is TGTGCCAGCAGGGGTACCGGGGCCCAAGAAGCTTTCTTT. Amino acids: CASRGTGAQEAFF.

The chain is built from TRBV7-9 and TRBJ2-3, with TRBD1 matching over 10 bases. CDR3 length equals 17 residues. Losses at the gene ends were 1 base for V and 0 bases for J; bases not matched to a gene: 4. Germline assignment: CDR1 SEHNR and CDR2 FQNEAQ (reference sequence). CDR3 protein: CASSLGQGALSTDTQYF. The CDR3 DNA reads TGTGCCAGCAGCTTAGGACAGGGGGCGCTCAGCACAGATACGCAGTATTTT.

V and J are TRBV5-1 and TRBJ2-7; D not resolved. The CDR3 extends over 15 amino acids. The germline CDR1 and CDR2 sequences are SGHRS and YFSETQ. V lost 0 bases and J 0 bases, leaving 10 bases between the germline ends. The CDR3 nucleotides read TGCGCCAGCAGCTTGGCCCAGGCCAGCTCCTACGAGCAGTACTTC. As protein: CASSLAQASSYEQYF. The full variable domain, in which reference TRBV5-1 and TRBJ2-7 provide the parts outside the CDR3, is KAGVTQTPRYLIKTRGQQVTLSCSPISGHRSVSWYQQTPGQGLQFLFEYFSETQRNKGNFPGRFSGRQFSNSRSEMNVSTLELGDSALYLCASSLAQASSYEQYFGPGTRLTVT.

The rearrangement uses TRBV4-2 and TRBJ2-3; D remains unclear. The CDR3 sequence is 17 residues long. With 1 base removed from V and 6 bases from J, the gap between germline ends came to 20 bases. Germline CDR1 reads LGHNA; CDR2 reads YNFKEQ. This CDR3 reads CASSQVATPEKLDTQYF. As DNA, the CDR3 is TGTGCCAGCAGCCAAGTTGCGACCCCCGAGAAGTTGGATACGCAGTATTTT.

DNA of the CDR3: TGTGCCAGCAGCTTAGAAGTAGCGGGGGGGCCCACAGATACGCAGTATTTT. This codes for CASSLEVAGGPTDTQYF. The chain couples TRBV7-6 to TRBJ2-3; 11 nucleotides agree with TRBD2. CDR1 is SGHVS and CDR2 is FNYEAQ in the germline V gene. The CDR3 has 17 amino acids. With 1 base clipped from V and 2 bases from J, the junction kept 5 bases outside the gene matches.

The J gene is TRBJ1-1, the V gene TRBV7-2, with D hard to call. The V gene's germline CDR1 is SGHTA and CDR2 FQGNSA. V lost 0 bases, J lost 0 bases, and 17 bases lay in between. This CDR3 contains 18 residues. The CDR3 DNA reads as TGTGCCAGCAGCTTAGCGGTCTGGGATGTCAGTCTGAACACTGAAGCTTTCTTT. Translated: CASSLAVWDVSLNTEAFF.

This clone was recorded many times. V usage is TRBV19 and J usage is TRBJ1-2; D ambiguous. The germline V gene encodes CDR1 LNHDA and CDR2 SQIVND (reference sequence). CDR3 size: 13 residues. V lost 3 bases to trimming and J lost 4 bases, with 9 bases between them. CDR3 nucleotide sequence: TGTGCCAGTAGTATCCTGGGGTCCTATGGCTACACCTTC. Its protein is CASSILGSYGYTF.

The gene calls are TRBV28 and TRBJ2-7, with D possibly being TRBD2 (5 bases). CDR1 and CDR2 (germline): MDHEN, SYDVKM. The V and J ends lost 7 bases and 6 bases respectively, with 13 bases between them. The CDR3 is 12 residues long. The CDR3 region is CASTSRASEQYF. The CDR3 coding sequence is TGTGCCAGCACTTCGAGGGCTTCCGAGCAGTACTTC.

The chain couples TRBV29-1 to TRBJ1-2; D perhaps matches TRBD1 (5 bases). V lost 3 bases to trimming and J lost 4 bases, with 12 bases between them. Germline V gene data show CDR1 as SQVTM and CDR2 as ANQGSEA. The CDR3 is 13 amino acids. CDR3 amino acids: CSVDQGVGYGYTF. CDR3 nucleotides: TGCAGCGTTGATCAGGGCGTTGGCTATGGCTACACCTTC. Drawing the rest from reference TRBV29-1 and TRBJ1-2, the complete variable domain is SAVISQKPSRDICQRGTSLTIQCQVDSQVTMMFWYRQQPGQSLTLIATANQGSEATYESGFVIDKFPISRPNLTFSTLTVSNMSPEDSSIYLCSVDQGVGYGYTFGSGTRLTVV.

This clone was counted between two and nine times. CDR3 sequence reads: CASSLGTFSSYEQYF. CDR3 in DNA: TGTGCCAGCAGCTTGGGGACTTTCAGCTCCTACGAGCAGTACTTC. The chain carries TRBV5-5 and TRBJ2-7; possible D gene TRBD2, 5 bases. V lost 0 bases and J lost 0, with 10 bases in between. This CDR3 is 15 amino acids long. Germline V CDR1 and CDR2: SGHKS, YYEKEE (reference sequence).

V gene TRBV5-6 combines with J gene TRBJ1-1, with D unclear. Germline CDR1 SGHDT, CDR2 YYEEEE. V was cut by 4 bases and J by 3 bases, with 10 bases left in between. The CDR3 contains 13 residues. This CDR3 is CASSARSHTEAFF. CDR3 DNA: TGTGCCAGCAGCGCGCGGTCCCACACTGAAGCTTTCTTT.

CDR3 nucleotide sequence: TGTGCCAGCAGTTACGGAGAAAAACTGTTTTTT. This codes for CASSYGEKLFF. The rearrangement links TRBV6-5 to TRBJ1-4, with D unresolved. Germline V gives CDR1 MNHEY, CDR2 SVGAGI. Trimming shortened V by 2 bases and J by 8 bases, and 3 bases separated the two germline ends. The CDR3 runs 11 residues.

This rearrangement joins TRBV7-9 to TRBJ2-7, with unresolved D. The CDR3 has 12 amino acids. The V gene's germline CDR1 is SEHNR and CDR2 FQNEAQ (reference sequence). Trimming removed 5 bases from V and 4 bases from J, with 9 bases in between. The CDR3 region is CASSHDPYEQYF. Written as DNA, the CDR3 is TGTGCCAGCAGCCACGACCCTTACGAGCAGTACTTC.

The gene calls are TRBV7-6 and TRBJ2-1, with 7 bases aligning to TRBD2. Germline V lookup: CDR1 SGHVS, CDR2 FNYEAQ. CDR3 size: 15 residues. V gave up 5 bases and J gave up 6 bases; unmatched junction bases: 10. CDR3 bases: TGTGCCAGCAGCCTCTGGCGGGGGTTCTCCAATGAGCAGTTCTTC. It specifies CASSLWRGFSNEQFF.

The V call is TRBV6-5, the J call TRBJ2-7; D gene ambiguous. The V gene lost 2 bases and the J gene lost 2 bases, with 10 bases spanning the gap. Germline loops: CDR1 MNHEY, CDR2 SVGAGI. The CDR3 runs 14 residues. The CDR3 nucleotides read TGTGCCAGCAGTTACGGTCCCAGTACCTACGAGCAGTACTTC. As protein: CASSYGPSTYEQYF.

This clone has a handful of counts. The chain combines TRBV6-1 with TRBJ2-4; a weak D match, TRBD2 (7 bases). The CDR3 is 15 residues long. Between the trimmed V and J ends, which lost 8 bases and 8 bases, there was a span of 22 bases. CDR1 and CDR2 from the germline V gene are MNHNS and SASEGT. The CDR3 reads CASWGRGSAWDIQYF. The CDR3 DNA reads TGTGCCAGCTGGGGGAGGGGGTCGGCTTGGGACATTCAGTACTTC.

This clone occurred a few times. As DNA, the CDR3 is TGCGCCAGCAGCGAGCGGGGGGTTTACAATGAGCAGTTCTTC. This translates into CASSERGVYNEQFF. This chain joins TRBV4-1 and TRBJ2-1, with TRBD2 matching over 9 bases. The CDR3 contains 14 residues. Trimming cost V 5 bases and J 4 bases; bases outside gene matches: 3. Germline-derived CDR1 and CDR2 are MGHRA and YSYEKL.

The gene calls are TRBV29-1 and TRBJ2-7; a possible D gene is TRBD2 (6 bases). Per the germline V gene, CDR1 is SQVTM and CDR2 is ANQGSEA. V shed 6 bases and J shed 3 bases, with 12 bases lying between them. This CDR3 contains 12 residues. The CDR3 DNA sequence: TGCAGCGTCGGAGGGAATTACTACGAGCAGTACTTC. Protein product: CSVGGNYYEQYF.

The rearrangement links TRBV11-3 to TRBJ1-6; no definite D call. CDR3 size: 15 residues. CDR1 SGHNT and CDR2 YENEEA come from the germline V gene. V lost 0 bases, J lost 10 bases, and 13 bases lay in between. The CDR3: CASSLEAARGSPLHF. The CDR3 DNA follows: TGTGCCAGCAGCTTAGAGGCAGCCCGGGGATCACCCCTCCACTTT.

Only one count was recorded for this clone. The V gene is TRBV7-2, the J gene TRBJ2-5; 11 nucleotides line up with TRBD2. Germline loops: CDR1 SGHTA, CDR2 FQGNSA. J lost 1 base, V lost 4 bases, and 2 bases had no gene match. The CDR3 has 15 amino acids. The CDR3 is CASSSSGGLQETQYF. CDR3 nucleotides: TGTGCCAGCAGCTCTAGCGGGGGGCTCCAAGAGACCCAGTACTTC.

This rearrangement joins TRBV6-5 to TRBJ2-5, with unresolved D. This CDR3 region has 14 residues. Germline assignment: CDR1 MNHEY and CDR2 SVGAGI. V was cut by 0 bases and J by 4 bases, with 9 bases left in between. CDR3 nucleotides: TGTGCCAGCAGTTACTCAGGACCGGGAGAGACCCAGTACTTC. This sequence encodes CASSYSGPGETQYF.